This TCR beta chain was profiled in a study of blood T cell repertoires in COVID-19. The table lists this clone with a few counts. The CDR3 contains 15 residues. The J segment lost 4 bases and the V segment lost 3 bases, leaving 8 bases of the junction unmatched. CDR1 is SGHDT, CDR2 YYEEEE, per germline. As handled by the study authors: Cell counts per sample came from amplifying reference gene primers. Measured with immunoSEQ multiplex PCR; TCRdb has only the in-frame clones, and not every one. Clone size and the V and J calls come from that table; the DNA yielded D and trimming. The table lists some 67,000 clones, more than 70% of them singletons, with approximately 6% in the top ten.

The sequence was obtained from a woman aged 55-69 years with acute or convalescent COVID-19. The rearrangement uses TRBV5-6 and TRBJ2-7; 9 bases align to TRBD1. The sequencing input was peripheral blood. CDR3 residues: CASSSPGQGLYEQYF. The DNA of the CDR3 is TGTGCCAGCAGCTCCCCGGGACAGGGTTTATACGAGCAGTACTTC.